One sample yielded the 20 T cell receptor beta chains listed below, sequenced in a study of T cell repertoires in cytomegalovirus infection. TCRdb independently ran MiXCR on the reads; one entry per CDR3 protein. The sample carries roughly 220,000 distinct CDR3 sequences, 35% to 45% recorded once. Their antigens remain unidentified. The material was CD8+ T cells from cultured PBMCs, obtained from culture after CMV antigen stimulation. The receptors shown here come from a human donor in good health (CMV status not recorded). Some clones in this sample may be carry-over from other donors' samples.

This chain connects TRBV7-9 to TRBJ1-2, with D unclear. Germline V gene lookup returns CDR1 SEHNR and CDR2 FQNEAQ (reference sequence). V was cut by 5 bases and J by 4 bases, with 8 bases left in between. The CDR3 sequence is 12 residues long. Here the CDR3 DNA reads TGTGCCAGCAGCGGTACAAGCTATGGCTACACCTTC. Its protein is CASSGTSYGYTF.

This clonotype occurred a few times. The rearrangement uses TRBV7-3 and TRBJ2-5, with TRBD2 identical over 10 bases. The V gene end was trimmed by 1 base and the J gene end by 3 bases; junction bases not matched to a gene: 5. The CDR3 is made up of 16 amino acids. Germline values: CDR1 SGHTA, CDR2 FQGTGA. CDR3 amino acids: CASSLISGGAKETQYF. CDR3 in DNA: TGTGCCAGCAGCTTAATCAGCGGGGGGGCGAAAGAGACCCAGTACTTC.

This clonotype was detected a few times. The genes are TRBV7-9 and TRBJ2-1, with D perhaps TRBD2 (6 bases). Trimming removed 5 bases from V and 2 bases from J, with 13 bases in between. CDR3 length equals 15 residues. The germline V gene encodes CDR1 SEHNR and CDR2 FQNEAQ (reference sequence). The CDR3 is CASSPMGGTYNEQFF. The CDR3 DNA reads TGTGCCAGCAGCCCGATGGGAGGAACCTACAATGAGCAGTTCTTC.

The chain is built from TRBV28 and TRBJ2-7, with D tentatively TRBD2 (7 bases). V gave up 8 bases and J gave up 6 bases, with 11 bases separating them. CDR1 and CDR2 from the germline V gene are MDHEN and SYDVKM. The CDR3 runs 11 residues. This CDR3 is CASWGGPEQYF. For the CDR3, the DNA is TGTGCCAGCTGGGGGGGGCCCGAGCAGTACTTC.

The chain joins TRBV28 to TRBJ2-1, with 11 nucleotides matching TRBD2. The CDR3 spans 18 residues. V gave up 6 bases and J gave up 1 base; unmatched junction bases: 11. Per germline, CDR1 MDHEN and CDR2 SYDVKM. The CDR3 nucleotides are TGTGCCAGCAGGGGCCCACCCCTAGCGGGAGGTTCCTACAATGAGCAGTTCTTC. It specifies CASRGPPLAGGSYNEQFF.

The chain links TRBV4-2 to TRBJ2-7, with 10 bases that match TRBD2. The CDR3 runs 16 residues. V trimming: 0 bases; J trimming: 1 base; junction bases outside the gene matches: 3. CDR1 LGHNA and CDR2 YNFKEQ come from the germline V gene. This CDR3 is CASSQEGLALSYEQYF. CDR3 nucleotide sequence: TGTGCCAGCAGCCAAGAGGGACTAGCGCTTTCCTACGAGCAGTACTTC.

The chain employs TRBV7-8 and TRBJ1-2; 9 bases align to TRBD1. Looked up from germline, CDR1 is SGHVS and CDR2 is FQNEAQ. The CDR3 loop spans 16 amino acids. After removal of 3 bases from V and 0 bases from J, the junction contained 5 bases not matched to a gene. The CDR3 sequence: CASSFNRGRANYGYTF. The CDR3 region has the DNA TGTGCCAGCAGCTTCAACAGGGGGCGAGCTAACTATGGCTACACCTTC.

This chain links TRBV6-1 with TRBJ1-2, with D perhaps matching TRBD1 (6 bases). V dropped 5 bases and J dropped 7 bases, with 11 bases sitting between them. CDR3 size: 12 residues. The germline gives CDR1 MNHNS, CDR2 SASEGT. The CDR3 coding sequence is TGTGCCAGCAGTCTGGACAGAACTGGCTACACCTTC. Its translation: CASSLDRTGYTF.

DNA of the CDR3: TGTGCCAGCAGTCCCTCCCCAGGGAGGGCCCTGAACACTGAAGCTTTCTTT. This gives the protein CASSPSPGRALNTEAFF. The rearrangement joins TRBV28 to TRBJ1-1, with D possibly matching TRBD1 (5 bases). CDR3 length: 17 amino acids. In germline, CDR1 is MDHEN, CDR2 SYDVKM. Trimming cost V 5 bases and J 0 bases, with 19 bases left between them.

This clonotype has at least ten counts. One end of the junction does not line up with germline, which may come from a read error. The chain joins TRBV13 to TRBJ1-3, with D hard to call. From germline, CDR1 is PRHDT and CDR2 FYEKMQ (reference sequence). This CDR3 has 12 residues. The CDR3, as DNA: TGTGCCAGCAGCTTAGGCCTTAGCCTCGGGGATTTT. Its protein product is CASSLGLSLGDF. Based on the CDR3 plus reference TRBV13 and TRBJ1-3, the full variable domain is AAGVIQSPRHLIKEKRETATLKCYPIPRHDTVYWYQQGPGQDPQFLISFYEKMQSDKGSIPDRFSAQQFSDYHSELNMSSLELGDSALYFCASSLGLSLGDFGEGSWLTVV.

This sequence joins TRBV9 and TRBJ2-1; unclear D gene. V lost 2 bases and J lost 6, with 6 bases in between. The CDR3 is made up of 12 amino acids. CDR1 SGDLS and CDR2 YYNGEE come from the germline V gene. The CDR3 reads CASSVTPNEQFF. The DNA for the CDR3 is TGTGCCAGCAGCGTCACTCCCAATGAGCAGTTCTTC.

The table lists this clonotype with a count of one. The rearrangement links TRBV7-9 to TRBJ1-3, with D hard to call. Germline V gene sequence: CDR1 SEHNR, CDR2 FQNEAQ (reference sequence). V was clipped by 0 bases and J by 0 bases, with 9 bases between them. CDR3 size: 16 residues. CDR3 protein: CASSLADGLSGNTIYF. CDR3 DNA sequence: TGTGCCAGCAGCTTAGCGGACGGACTCTCTGGAAACACCATATATTTT.

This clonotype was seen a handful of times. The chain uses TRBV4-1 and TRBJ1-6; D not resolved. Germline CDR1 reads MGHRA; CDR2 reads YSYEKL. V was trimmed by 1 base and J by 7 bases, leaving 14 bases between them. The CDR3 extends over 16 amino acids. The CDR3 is CASSQVLERRNSPLHF. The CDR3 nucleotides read TGCGCCAGCAGCCAAGTCCTCGAGAGGAGGAATTCACCCCTCCACTTT.

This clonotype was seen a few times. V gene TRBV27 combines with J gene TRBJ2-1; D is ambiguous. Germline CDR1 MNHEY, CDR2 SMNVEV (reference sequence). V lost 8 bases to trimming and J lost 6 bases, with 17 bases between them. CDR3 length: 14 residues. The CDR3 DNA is TGTGCCAGCTCGCTAGGGTTCACTCCCAATGAGCAGTTCTTC. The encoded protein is CASSLGFTPNEQFF.

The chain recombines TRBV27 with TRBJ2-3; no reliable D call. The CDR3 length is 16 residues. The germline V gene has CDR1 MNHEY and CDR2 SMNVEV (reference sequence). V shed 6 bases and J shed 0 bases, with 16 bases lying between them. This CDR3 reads CASSPLRTLSTDTQYF. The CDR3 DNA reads TGTGCCAGCAGCCCCTTGAGGACCCTAAGCACAGATACGCAGTATTTT.

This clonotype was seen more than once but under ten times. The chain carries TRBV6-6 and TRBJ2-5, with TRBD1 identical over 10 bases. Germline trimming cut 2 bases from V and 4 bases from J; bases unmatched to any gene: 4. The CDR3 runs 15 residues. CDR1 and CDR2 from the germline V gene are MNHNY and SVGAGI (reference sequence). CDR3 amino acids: CASSYPGQGRETQYF. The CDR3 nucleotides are TGTGCCAGCAGTTACCCGGGACAGGGGCGAGAGACCCAGTACTTC.

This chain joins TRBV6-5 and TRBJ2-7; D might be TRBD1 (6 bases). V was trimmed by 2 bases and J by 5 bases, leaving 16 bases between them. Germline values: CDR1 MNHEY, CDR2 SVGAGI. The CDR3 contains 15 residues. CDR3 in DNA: TGTGCCAGCAGTTACGGTACCGGGACACCTGACGAGCAGTACTTC. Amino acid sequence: CASSYGTGTPDEQYF.

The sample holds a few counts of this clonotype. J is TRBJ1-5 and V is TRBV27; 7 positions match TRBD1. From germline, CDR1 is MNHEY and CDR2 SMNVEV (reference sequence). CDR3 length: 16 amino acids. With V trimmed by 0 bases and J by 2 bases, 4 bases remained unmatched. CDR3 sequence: CASSLSRQGGNQPQHF. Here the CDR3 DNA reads TGTGCCAGCAGTTTATCTAGGCAGGGGGGCAATCAGCCCCAGCATTTT.

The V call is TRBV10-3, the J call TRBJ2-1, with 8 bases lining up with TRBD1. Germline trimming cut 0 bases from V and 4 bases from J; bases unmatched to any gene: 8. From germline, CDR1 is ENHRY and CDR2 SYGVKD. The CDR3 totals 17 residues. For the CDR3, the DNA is TGTGCCATCAGTGAGTCGTCGGGACAGGCGCAATACAATGAGCAGTTCTTC. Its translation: CAISESSGQAQYNEQFF.

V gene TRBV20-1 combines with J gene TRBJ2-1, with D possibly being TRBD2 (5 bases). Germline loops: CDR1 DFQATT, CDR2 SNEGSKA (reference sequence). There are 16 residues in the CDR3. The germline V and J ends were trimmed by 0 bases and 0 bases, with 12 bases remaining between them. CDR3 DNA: TGCAGTGCTAGAGAGCGCGTAGCGATCTCCTACAATGAGCAGTTCTTC. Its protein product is CSARERVAISYNEQFF.